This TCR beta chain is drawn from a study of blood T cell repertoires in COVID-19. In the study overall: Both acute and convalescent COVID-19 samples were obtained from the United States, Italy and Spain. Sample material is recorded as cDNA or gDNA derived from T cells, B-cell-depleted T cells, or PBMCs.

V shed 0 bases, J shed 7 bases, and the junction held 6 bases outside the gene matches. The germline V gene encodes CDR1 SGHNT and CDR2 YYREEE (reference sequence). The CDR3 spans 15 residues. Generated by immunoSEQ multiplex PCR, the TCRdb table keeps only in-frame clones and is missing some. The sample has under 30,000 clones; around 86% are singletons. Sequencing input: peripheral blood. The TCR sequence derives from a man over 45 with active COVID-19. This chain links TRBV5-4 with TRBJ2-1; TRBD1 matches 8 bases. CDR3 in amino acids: CASSLAGGDRNEQFF. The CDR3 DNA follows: TGTGCCAGCAGCTTGGCCGGTGGGGACAGGAATGAGCAGTTCTTC.